This T cell receptor beta chain was captured in a study of CD8 T cells in Susac syndrome. V shed 6 bases and J 4 bases; nucleotides not matched to a gene: 11. The CDR3 is 14 amino acids. Germline V gene lookup returns CDR1 GTSNPN and CDR2 SVGIG (reference sequence). Random hexamers served to reverse transcribe roughly 0.5 to 1 ug RNA. TCRdb fed the immunoSEQ multiplex PCR reads into MiXCR, producing one record per CDR3 protein. Here the sample spans some 180,000 distinct CDR3 sequences, about 94% being singletons. This clonotype has more than one count but fewer than ten. The chain is built from TRBV30 and TRBJ2-5, with 7 bases matching TRBD1. The sequenced material came from CD4+ T cells from PBMCs. The sequence was collected from a human donor in good health. This CDR3 is CACGDKGARETQYF. The CDR3 region has the DNA TGTGCCTGTGGGGACAAGGGGGCTAGAGAGACCCAGTACTTC.